This T cell receptor beta chain appears in the sequencing data of a study of CD8 T cells in Susac syndrome. V was clipped by 6 bases and J by 3 bases; unmatched bases: 4. The CDR3 is 15 residues long. Reverse transcription of roughly 0.5 to 1 ug RNA used random hexamers. Using its own MiXCR run on the immunoSEQ multiplex PCR reads, TCRdb lists one record per CDR3 protein. The sample shows roughly 130,000 distinct CDR3 sequences, roughly 96% of them seen only once. TCR beta sequencing was performed on blood CD8+ and CD4+ T cells. Specimen: CD4+ T cells from PBMCs. This TCR was sampled from a human donor in good health. The rearrangement joins TRBV12-3 or TRBV12-4 to TRBJ2-1, with 11 bases identical to TRBD1. CDR3: CASRSGTGGYNEQFF. CDR3 DNA sequence: TGTGCCAGCAGATCTGGGACAGGGGGCTACAATGAGCAGTTCTTC.